The 12 T cell receptor beta chains below come from one sample, sequenced in a study of blood T cells in healthy people across ages. Using a J-beta primer mix together with a sample-barcoded 5' primer, a second PCR was run for about 6 to 12 cycles. TCRdb itself ran the 5' RACE reads through MiXCR, one entry per CDR3 protein. The data contain approximately 1,000,000 distinct CDR3 sequences, roughly two fifths of them seen just once; the ten biggest clones take up roughly 14%. The source material was blood. These receptors came from a man younger than 35 in good health.

The chain uses TRBV30 and TRBJ2-7; D not resolved. The CDR3 is made up of 13 amino acids. V gave up 2 bases and J gave up 2 bases, with 10 bases separating them. Germline V lookup: CDR1 GTSNPN, CDR2 SVGIG (reference sequence). The CDR3 is CAWSFTRPYEQYF. The DNA of the CDR3 is TGTGCCTGGAGTTTCACCAGACCCTACGAGCAGTACTTC. The full variable domain, its missing parts supplied by reference TRBV30 and TRBJ2-7, is SQTIHQWPATLVQPVGSPLSLECTVEGTSNPNLYWYRQAAGRGLQLLFYSVGIGQISSEVPQNLSASRPQDRQFILSSKKLLLSDSGFYLCAWSFTRPYEQYFGPGTRLTVT.

As regards this clonotype: The junction departs from germline at one end; a sequencing error may be responsible. V is TRBV4-1 and J is TRBJ2-3; 7 bases are shared with TRBD2. Germline CDR1 reads MGHRA; CDR2 reads YSYEKL. The CDR3 spans 17 residues. For the CDR3, the DNA is TGCGCCAGCAACCAAGTATCGGGAGGTCGGGTAGAAGATACGCAGTATTTT. Translating gives CASNQVSGGRVEDTQYF.

This rearrangement joins TRBV4-1 to TRBJ1-1; 12 bases map to TRBD1. CDR1 and CDR2 from the germline V gene are MGHRA and YSYEKL. There are 16 residues in the CDR3. V was clipped by 4 bases and J by 4 bases; unmatched bases: 7. The CDR3 region has the DNA TGCGCCAGCAGCCGGGACAGGGGGCGCTTGGGCACTGAAGCTTTCTTT. This sequence encodes CASSRDRGRLGTEAFF.

The rearrangement links TRBV15 to TRBJ1-4, with D possibly being TRBD1 (6 bases). This CDR3 comprises 16 residues. V lost 0 bases, J lost 4 bases, and 12 bases lay in between. Germline CDR1 reads LNHNV; CDR2 reads YYDKDF (reference sequence). This chain's CDR3 is CATSREGGLFNEKLFF. DNA of the CDR3: TGTGCCACCAGCAGAGAAGGGGGGCTCTTTAATGAAAAACTGTTTTTT.

The chain links TRBV7-2 to TRBJ1-2; 9 positions agree with TRBD1. CDR3 length: 15 residues. Trimming at V came to 1 base and at J to 3 bases, leaving 3 bases not matched to a gene. In germline, CDR1 is SGHTA, CDR2 FQGNSA. The CDR3 region is CASSLGDRVDYGYTF. CDR3 DNA: TGTGCCAGCAGCTTAGGGGACAGGGTTGACTATGGCTACACCTTC.

This clonotype was counted a few times. The chain links TRBV28 to TRBJ2-3, with D perhaps being TRBD1 or TRBD2 (5 bases each). Trimming stripped 4 bases from V and 5 bases from J, with 22 bases between. The CDR3 loop spans 17 amino acids. Germline CDR1 MDHEN, CDR2 SYDVKM. The chain's CDR3 is CASSSGSPGTAGDTQYF. The CDR3 DNA follows: TGTGCCAGCAGTTCCGGATCACCCGGGACGGCGGGAGATACGCAGTATTTT. The full variable domain, completed using reference TRBV28 and TRBJ2-3, is DVKVTQSSRYLVKRTGEKVFLECVQDMDHENMFWYRQDPGLGLRLIYFSYDVKMKEKGDIPEGYSVSREKKERFSLILESASTNQTSMYLCASSSGSPGTAGDTQYFGPGTRLTVL.

The chain joins TRBV7-2 to TRBJ2-4; D remains unclear. The tail of the sequence fits TRBJ2-7 better, so the J call may be wrong. This CDR3 has 13 amino acids. From germline, CDR1 is SGHTA and CDR2 FQGNSA. In DNA, the CDR3 is TGTGCCAGCAGCTCAATATCGGGCTACGAGCAGTACTTC. This translates into CASSSISGYEQYF.

This chain links TRBV10-3 with TRBJ2-1, with D perhaps given as TRBD1 or TRBD2 (5 bases each). The CDR3 is made up of 11 amino acids. V was trimmed by 3 bases and J by 13 bases, leaving 10 bases between them. Germline values: CDR1 ENHRY, CDR2 SYGVKD. The CDR3 DNA reads TGTGCCATCAGTGAAGGGACCGGACAGTTCTTC. It encodes CAISEGTGQFF.

The V call is TRBV10-3, the J call TRBJ1-4, with 10 bases identical to TRBD1. The J segment lost 7 bases and the V segment lost 4 bases, leaving 3 bases of the junction unmatched. Germline CDR1 ENHRY, CDR2 SYGVKD. This CDR3 spans 14 amino acids. The CDR3: CAISGTGGSEKLFF. The CDR3 DNA sequence: TGTGCCATCAGTGGGACAGGGGGTTCTGAAAAACTGTTTTTT.

In this sample, this clonotype turned up a few times. This chain links TRBV7-2 with TRBJ2-4; a weak D match, TRBD1 (5 bases). Germline V lookup: CDR1 SGHTA, CDR2 FQGNSA. This CDR3 region has 14 residues. V dropped 4 bases and J dropped 6 bases, with 13 bases sitting between them. As DNA, the CDR3 is TGTGCCAGCAGCTGGCCAGGGATGTCAAACATTCAGTACTTC. It yields the protein CASSWPGMSNIQYF.

In its sample, this clonotype was seen many times. The chain is built from TRBV25-1 and TRBJ2-7, with D possibly matching TRBD2 (5 bases). The CDR3 loop spans 13 amino acids. Germline CDR1 MGHDK, CDR2 SYGVNS. Trimming cost V 3 bases and J 7 bases, with 13 bases left between them. CDR3 in amino acids: CASSEVGVWEQYF. CDR3 bases: TGTGCCAGCAGTGAGGTCGGGGTTTGGGAGCAGTACTTC.

The chain couples TRBV3-1 to TRBJ2-2; D unresolved. The length of the CDR3 is 15 residues. Germline V lookup: CDR1 LGHDT, CDR2 YNNKEL (reference sequence). V gave up 4 bases and J gave up 0 bases, with 9 bases separating them. This chain's CDR3 is CASSPSYANTGELFF. CDR3 DNA: TGTGCCAGCAGCCCGAGTTACGCGAACACCGGGGAGCTGTTTTTT.